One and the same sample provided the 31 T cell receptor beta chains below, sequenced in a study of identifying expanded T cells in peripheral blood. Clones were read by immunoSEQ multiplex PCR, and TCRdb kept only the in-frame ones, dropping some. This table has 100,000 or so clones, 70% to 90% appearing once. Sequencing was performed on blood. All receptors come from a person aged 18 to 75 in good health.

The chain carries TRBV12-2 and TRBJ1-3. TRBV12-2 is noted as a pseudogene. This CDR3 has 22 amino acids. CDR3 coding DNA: TGTGCAAGTCGCTTAGTGGGGGACGGGAGAGAAGAGGAAGCTAGAAGGTGGAACACCATATATTTT. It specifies CASRLVGDGREEEARRWNTIYF.

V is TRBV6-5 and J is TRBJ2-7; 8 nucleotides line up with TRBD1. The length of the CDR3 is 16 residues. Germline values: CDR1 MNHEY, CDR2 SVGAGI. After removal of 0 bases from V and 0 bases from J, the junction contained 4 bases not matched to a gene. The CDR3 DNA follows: TGTGCCAGCAGTTACTCGACCACAGGGGGCTCCTACGAGCAGTACTTC. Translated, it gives CASSYSTTGGSYEQYF.

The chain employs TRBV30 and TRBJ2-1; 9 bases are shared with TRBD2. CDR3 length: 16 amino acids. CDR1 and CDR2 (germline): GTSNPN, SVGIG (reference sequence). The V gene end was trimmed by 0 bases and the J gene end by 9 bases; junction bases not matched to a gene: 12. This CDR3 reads CAWSVRARGGLSEQFF. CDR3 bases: TGTGCCTGGAGTGTACGTGCGCGGGGGGGCCTTTCTGAGCAGTTCTTC.

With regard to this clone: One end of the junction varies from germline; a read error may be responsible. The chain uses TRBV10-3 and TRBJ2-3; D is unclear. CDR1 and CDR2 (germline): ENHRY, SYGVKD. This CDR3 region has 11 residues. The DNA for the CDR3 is TGTGCCATCAGTGAGTCAGAGACGCAGTATTTT. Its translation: CAISESETQYF.

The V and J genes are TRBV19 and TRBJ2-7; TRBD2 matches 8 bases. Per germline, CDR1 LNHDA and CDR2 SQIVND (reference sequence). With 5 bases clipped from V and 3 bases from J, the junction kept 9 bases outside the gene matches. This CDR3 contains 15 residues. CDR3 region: CASSVSGGFIYEQYF. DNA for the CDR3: TGTGCCAGTAGTGTAAGCGGGGGATTTATCTACGAGCAGTACTTC.

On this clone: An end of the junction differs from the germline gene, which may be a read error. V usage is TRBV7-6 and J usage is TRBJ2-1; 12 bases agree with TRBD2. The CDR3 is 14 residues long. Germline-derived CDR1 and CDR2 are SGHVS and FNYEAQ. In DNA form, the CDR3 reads TGTGCCAGCAGCCTAGCGGGGGGGGTGAGTGAGCAGTTCTTC. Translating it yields CASSLAGGVSEQFF.

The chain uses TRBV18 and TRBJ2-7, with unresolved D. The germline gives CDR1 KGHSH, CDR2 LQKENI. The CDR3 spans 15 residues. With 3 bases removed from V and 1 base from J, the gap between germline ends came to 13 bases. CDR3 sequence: CASSPSRNPSYEQYF. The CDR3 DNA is TGTGCCAGCTCACCGAGCCGCAACCCGTCCTACGAGCAGTACTTC.

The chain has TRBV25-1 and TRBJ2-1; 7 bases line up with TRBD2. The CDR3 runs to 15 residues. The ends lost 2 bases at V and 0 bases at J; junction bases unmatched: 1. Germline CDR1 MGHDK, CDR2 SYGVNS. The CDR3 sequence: CASSEPGGSYNEQFF. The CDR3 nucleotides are TGTGCCAGCAGTGAACCGGGAGGCTCCTACAATGAGCAGTTCTTC.

CDR3 DNA sequence: TGTGCCAGCAGCCCGAACGGGGGAGGGTTCGCGCAGTACTTC. Protein product: CASSPNGGGFAQYF. V gene TRBV5-5 combines with J gene TRBJ2-7; TRBD2 agrees at 7 bases. The V gene end was trimmed by 4 bases and the J gene end by 9 bases; junction bases not matched to a gene: 13. The CDR3 loop spans 14 amino acids. CDR1 and CDR2 from the germline V gene are SGHKS and YYEKEE (reference sequence).

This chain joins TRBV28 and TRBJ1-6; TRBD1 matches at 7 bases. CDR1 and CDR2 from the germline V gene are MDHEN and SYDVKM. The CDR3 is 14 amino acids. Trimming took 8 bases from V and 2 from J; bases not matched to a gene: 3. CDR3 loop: CASATGTYNSPLHF. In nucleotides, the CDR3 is TGTGCCAGCGCGACAGGGACCTATAATTCACCCCTCCACTTT. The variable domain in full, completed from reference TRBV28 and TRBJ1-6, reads DVKVTQSSRYLVKRTGEKVFLECVQDMDHENMFWYRQDPGLGLRLIYFSYDVKMKEKGDIPEGYSVSREKKERFSLILESASTNQTSMYLCASATGTYNSPLHFGNGTRLTVT.

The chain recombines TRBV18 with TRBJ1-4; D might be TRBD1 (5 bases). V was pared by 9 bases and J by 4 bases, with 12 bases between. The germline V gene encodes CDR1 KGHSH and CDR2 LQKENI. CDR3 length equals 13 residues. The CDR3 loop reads CASGPRGNEKLFF. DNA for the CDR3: TGTGCCAGTGGGCCGAGGGGTAATGAAAAACTGTTTTTT.

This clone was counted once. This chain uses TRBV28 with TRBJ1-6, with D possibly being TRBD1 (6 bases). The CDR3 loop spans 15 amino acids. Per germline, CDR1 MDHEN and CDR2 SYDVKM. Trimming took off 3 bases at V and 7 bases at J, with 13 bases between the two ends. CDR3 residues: CASSFIGGPNSPLHF. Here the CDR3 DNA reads TGTGCCAGCAGTTTCATTGGGGGCCCAAATTCACCCCTCCACTTT.

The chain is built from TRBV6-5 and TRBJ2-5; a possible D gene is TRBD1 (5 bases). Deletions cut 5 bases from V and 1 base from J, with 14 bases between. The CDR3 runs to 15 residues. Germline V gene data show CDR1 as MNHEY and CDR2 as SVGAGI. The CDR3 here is CASSPRDSTQETQYF. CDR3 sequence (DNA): TGTGCCAGCAGTCCCCGAGACAGTACCCAAGAGACCCAGTACTTC.

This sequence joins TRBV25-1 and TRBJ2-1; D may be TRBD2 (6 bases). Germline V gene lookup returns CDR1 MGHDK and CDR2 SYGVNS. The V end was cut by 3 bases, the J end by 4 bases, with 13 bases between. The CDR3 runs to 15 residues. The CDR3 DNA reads TGTGCCAGCAGTGACAAACGGGCGGGATACAATGAGCAGTTCTTC. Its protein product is CASSDKRAGYNEQFF.

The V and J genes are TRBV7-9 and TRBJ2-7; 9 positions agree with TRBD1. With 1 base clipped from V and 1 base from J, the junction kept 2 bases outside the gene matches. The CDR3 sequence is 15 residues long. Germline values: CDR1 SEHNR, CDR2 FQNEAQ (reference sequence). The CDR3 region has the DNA TGTGCCAGCAGCTTAGGACAGGGGGTGTCCTACGAGCAGTACTTC. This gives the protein CASSLGQGVSYEQYF.

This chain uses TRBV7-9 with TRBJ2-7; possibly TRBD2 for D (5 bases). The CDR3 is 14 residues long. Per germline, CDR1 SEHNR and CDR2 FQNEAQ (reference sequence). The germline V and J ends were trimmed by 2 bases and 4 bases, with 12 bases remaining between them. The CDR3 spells CASSLSEGPYEQYF. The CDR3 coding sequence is TGTGCCAGCAGCTTATCCGAGGGCCCTTACGAGCAGTACTTC.

The CDR3 DNA reads as TGTGCCAGCAGCTTGGGAGCGGACGCCTCCTACGAGCAGTACTTC. Amino acid sequence: CASSLGADASYEQYF. V is TRBV5-5 and J is TRBJ2-7, with D perhaps matching TRBD2 (5 bases). Germline CDR1 is SGHKS and CDR2 is YYEKEE (reference sequence). This CDR3 is built from 15 residues. Trimming cost V 0 bases and J 0 bases, with 10 bases left between them.

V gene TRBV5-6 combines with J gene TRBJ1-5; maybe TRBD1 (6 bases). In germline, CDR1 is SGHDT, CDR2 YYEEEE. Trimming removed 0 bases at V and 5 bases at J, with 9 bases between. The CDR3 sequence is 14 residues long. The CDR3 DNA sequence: TGTGCCAGCAGCTTGGGAACAGGGTATCAGCCCCAGCATTTT. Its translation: CASSLGTGYQPQHF.

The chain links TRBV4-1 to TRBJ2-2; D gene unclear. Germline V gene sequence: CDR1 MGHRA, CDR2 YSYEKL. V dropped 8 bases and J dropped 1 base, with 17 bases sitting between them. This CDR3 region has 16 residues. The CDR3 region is CASLAQPSLNTGELFF. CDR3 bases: TGCGCCAGCCTCGCACAGCCCTCGCTGAACACCGGGGAGCTGTTTTTT.

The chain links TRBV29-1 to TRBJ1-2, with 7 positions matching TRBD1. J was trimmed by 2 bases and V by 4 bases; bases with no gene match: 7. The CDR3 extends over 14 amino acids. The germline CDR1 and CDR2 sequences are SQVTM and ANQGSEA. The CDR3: CSVARDRVNYGYTF. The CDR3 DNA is TGCAGCGTTGCCCGGGACAGAGTCAACTATGGCTACACCTTC.

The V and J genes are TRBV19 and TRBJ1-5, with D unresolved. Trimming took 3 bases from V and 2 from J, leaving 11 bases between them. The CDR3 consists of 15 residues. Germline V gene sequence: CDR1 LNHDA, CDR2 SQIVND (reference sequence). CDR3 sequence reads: CASSITRRGNQPQHF. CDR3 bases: TGTGCCAGTAGTATCACACGGCGGGGCAATCAGCCCCAGCATTTT.

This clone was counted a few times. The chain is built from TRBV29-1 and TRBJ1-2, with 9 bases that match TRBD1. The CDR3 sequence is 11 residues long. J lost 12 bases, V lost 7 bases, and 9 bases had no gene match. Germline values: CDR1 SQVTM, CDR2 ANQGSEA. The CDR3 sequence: CSATGGEGDTF. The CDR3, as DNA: TGCAGCGCTACAGGGGGCGAAGGCGACACCTTC.

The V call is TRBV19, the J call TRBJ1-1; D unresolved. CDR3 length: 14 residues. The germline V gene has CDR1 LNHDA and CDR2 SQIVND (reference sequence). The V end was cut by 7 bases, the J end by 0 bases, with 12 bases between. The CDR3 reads CASISRRLNTEAFF. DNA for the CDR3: TGTGCCAGTATTTCTCGACGGTTGAACACTGAAGCTTTCTTT.

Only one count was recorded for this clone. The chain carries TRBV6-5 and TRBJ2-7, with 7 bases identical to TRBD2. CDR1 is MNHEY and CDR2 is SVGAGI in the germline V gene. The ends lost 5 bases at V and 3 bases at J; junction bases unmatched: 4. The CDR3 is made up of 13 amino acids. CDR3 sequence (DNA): TGTGCCAGCAGTCTCGGACTAGTCTACGAGCAGTACTTC. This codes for CASSLGLVYEQYF.

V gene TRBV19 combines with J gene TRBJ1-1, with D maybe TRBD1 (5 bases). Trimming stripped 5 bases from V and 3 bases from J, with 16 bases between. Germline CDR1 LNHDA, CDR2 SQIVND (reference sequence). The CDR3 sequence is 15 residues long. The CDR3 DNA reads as TGTGCCAGTAGTTGGAGAGCTGGGGGGGACACTGAAGCTTTCTTT. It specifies CASSWRAGGDTEAFF. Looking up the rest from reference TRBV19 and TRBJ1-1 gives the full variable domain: DGGITQSPKYLFRKEGQNVTLSCEQNLNHDAMYWYRQDPGQGLRLIYYSQIVNDFQKGDIAEGYSVSREKKESFPLTVTSAQKNPTAFYLCASSWRAGGDTEAFFGQGTRLTVV.

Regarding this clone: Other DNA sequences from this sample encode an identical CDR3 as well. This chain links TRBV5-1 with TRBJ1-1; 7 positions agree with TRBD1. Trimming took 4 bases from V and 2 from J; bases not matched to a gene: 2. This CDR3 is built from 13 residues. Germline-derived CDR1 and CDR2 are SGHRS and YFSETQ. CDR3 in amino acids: CASSRDSNTEAFF. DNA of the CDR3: TGCGCCAGCAGCCGGGACAGCAACACTGAAGCTTTCTTT.

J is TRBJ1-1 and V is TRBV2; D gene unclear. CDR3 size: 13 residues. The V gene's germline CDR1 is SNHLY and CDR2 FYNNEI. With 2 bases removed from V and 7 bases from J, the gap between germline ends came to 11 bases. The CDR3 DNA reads TGTGCCAGCAGTGAATGGCAGGCGAGTGAAGCTTTCTTT. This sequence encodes CASSEWQASEAFF.

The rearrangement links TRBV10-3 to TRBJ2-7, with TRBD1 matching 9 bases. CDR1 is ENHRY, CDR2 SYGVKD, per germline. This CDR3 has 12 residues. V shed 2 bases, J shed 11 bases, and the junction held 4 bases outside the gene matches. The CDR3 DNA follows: TGTGCCATCAGTGAGATAGGACAGGGGAAGTACTTC. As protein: CAISEIGQGKYF.

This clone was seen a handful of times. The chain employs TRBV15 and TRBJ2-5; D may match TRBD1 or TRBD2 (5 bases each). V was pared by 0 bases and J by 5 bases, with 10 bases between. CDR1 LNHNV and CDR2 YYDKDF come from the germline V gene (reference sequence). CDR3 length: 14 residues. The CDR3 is CATSRDGGFETQYF. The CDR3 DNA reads TGTGCCACCAGCAGAGATGGGGGATTCGAGACCCAGTACTTC. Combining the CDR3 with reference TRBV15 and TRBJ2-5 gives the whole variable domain DAMVIQNPRYQVTQFGKPVTLSCSQTLNHNVMYWYQQKSSQAPKLLFHYYDKDFNNEADTPDNFQSRRPNTSFCFLDIRSPGLGDTAMYLCATSRDGGFETQYFGPGTRLLVL.

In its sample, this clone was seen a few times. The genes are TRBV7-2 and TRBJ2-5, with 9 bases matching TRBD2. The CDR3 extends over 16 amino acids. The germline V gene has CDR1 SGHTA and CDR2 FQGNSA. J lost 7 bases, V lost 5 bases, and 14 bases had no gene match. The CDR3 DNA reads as TGTGCCAGCAGCCCGGACATTTTGGGCGGGGGGGGGACCCAGTACTTC. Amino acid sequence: CASSPDILGGGGTQYF.

CDR3 nucleotides: TGTGCCAGTACAAAGCGGGACTCTGGAAACACCATATATTTT. Translated, it gives CASTKRDSGNTIYF. The rearrangement uses TRBV19 and TRBJ1-3; unclear D gene. Germline V gene data show CDR1 as LNHDA and CDR2 as SQIVND (reference sequence). Trimming cost V 7 bases and J 0 bases, with 10 bases left between them. The CDR3 is made up of 14 amino acids.